What follows are 11 T cell receptor beta chains derived from one specimen sequenced in a study of blood T cell repertoires in COVID-19. Data came from immunoSEQ multiplex PCR; TCRdb stores just in-frame clones and leaves some out. The sample gives about 88,000 clones, more than 75% of which show up once; 13% to 15% is in the top ten. Material: peripheral blood. The receptors stem from a woman between 65 and 79 years old with acute or convalescent COVID-19.

This chain uses TRBV24-1 with TRBJ1-1, with D tentatively TRBD1 (6 bases). The length of the CDR3 is 11 residues. Trimming left V 7 bases short and J 7 bases short, with 9 bases between. Per germline, CDR1 KGHDR and CDR2 SFDVKD. CDR3 loop: CATRTGSEAFF. CDR3 in DNA: TGTGCCACCAGGACAGGAAGTGAAGCTTTCTTT.

This chain joins TRBV5-1 and TRBJ2-3, with TRBD2 as a possible D gene (5 bases). Germline V lookup: CDR1 SGHRS, CDR2 YFSETQ. Trimming left V 4 bases short and J 6 bases short, with 9 bases between. This CDR3 contains 12 residues. DNA of the CDR3: TGCGCCAGCAGCGCACCGGGGGATACGCAGTATTTT. Encoded protein: CASSAPGDTQYF. The full variable domain, completed using reference TRBV5-1 and TRBJ2-3, is KAGVTQTPRYLIKTRGQQVTLSCSPISGHRSVSWYQQTPGQGLQFLFEYFSETQRNKGNFPGRFSGRQFSNSRSEMNVSTLELGDSALYLCASSAPGDTQYFGPGTRLTVL.

The V and J genes are TRBV10-3 and TRBJ2-1; 7 positions match TRBD1. The CDR3 is made up of 16 amino acids. J was trimmed by 6 bases and V by 1 base; bases with no gene match: 9. Per the germline V gene, CDR1 is ENHRY and CDR2 is SYGVKD. This CDR3 is CAISEWTGTEANEQFF. The CDR3 DNA sequence: TGTGCCATCAGTGAGTGGACCGGGACAGAGGCCAATGAGCAGTTCTTC.

The chain carries TRBV5-8 and TRBJ2-7, with TRBD1 identical over 9 bases. Trimming cost V 2 bases and J 1 base; bases outside gene matches: 4. The CDR3 sequence is 15 residues long. CDR1 and CDR2 from the germline V gene are SGHTS and YDEGEE. CDR3 residues: CASSFPGTGSYEQYV. The CDR3, as DNA: TGTGCCAGCAGCTTCCCCGGGACAGGGTCCTACGAGCAGTACGTC.

This clone was recorded only once. This rearrangement joins TRBV19 to TRBJ1-2; 7 nucleotides agree with TRBD1. J lost 7 bases, V lost 1 base, and 3 bases had no gene match. From germline, CDR1 is LNHDA and CDR2 SQIVND (reference sequence). This CDR3 comprises 13 residues. CDR3: CASSIGQGAGYTF. As DNA, the CDR3 is TGTGCCAGTAGTATAGGACAGGGCGCTGGCTACACCTTC.

This clone was seen more than once but under ten times. At one end the junction does not follow the germline gene, possibly because of a read error. CDR3 loop: CASSLSTGLWPQHF. CDR3 bases: TGTGCCAGCAGTCTATCGACAGGACTCTGGCCCCAGCATTTT. This chain connects TRBV27 to TRBJ1-5; maybe TRBD1 (6 bases). The CDR3 length is 14 residues. The germline V gene encodes CDR1 MNHEY and CDR2 SMNVEV (reference sequence).

The chain links TRBV10-3 to TRBJ1-1, with TRBD1 as a possible D gene (5 bases). The CDR3 covers 13 residues. Germline V gene lookup returns CDR1 ENHRY and CDR2 SYGVKD. Trimming left V 7 bases short and J 4 bases short, with 13 bases between. This CDR3 is CAINGGVGTEAFF. Here the CDR3 DNA reads TGTGCCATCAACGGGGGGGTGGGCACTGAAGCTTTCTTT.

This rearrangement joins TRBV28 to TRBJ1-2; a possible D gene is TRBD1 (5 bases). Germline V CDR1 and CDR2: MDHEN, SYDVKM. Deletions cut 7 bases from V and 8 bases from J, with 20 bases between. This CDR3 is built from 14 residues. The CDR3 spells CASTRAAGSAGYTF. The CDR3 DNA follows: TGTGCCAGCACCAGGGCAGCGGGGTCAGCCGGCTACACCTTC.

This clone was picked up one time. This chain connects TRBV12-3 or TRBV12-4 to TRBJ1-4; D not resolved. The CDR3 has 12 amino acids. Trimming removed 6 bases at V and 8 bases at J, with 10 bases between. CDR3 DNA: TGTGCCAGCAGCCAACAGATCGAAAAACTGTTTTTT. It yields the protein CASSQQIEKLFF.

V gene TRBV19 combines with J gene TRBJ2-3; 8 bases align to TRBD1. CDR1 is LNHDA and CDR2 is SQIVND in the germline V gene (reference sequence). V lost 1 base to trimming and J lost 6 bases; unmatched junction nucleotides: 3. CDR3 length equals 14 residues. This chain's CDR3 is CASSIAGGVDTQYF. The CDR3, as DNA: TGTGCCAGTAGTATAGCAGGGGGCGTCGATACGCAGTATTTT.

The rearrangement uses TRBV6-5 and TRBJ2-3; TRBD1 agrees at 9 bases. CDR3 length: 14 amino acids. Germline CDR1 is MNHEY and CDR2 is SVGAGI. The V gene end was trimmed by 6 bases and the J gene end by 7 bases; junction bases not matched to a gene: 8. The CDR3 protein is CASRESGTGYTQYF. The CDR3 DNA is TGTGCCAGCAGGGAGTCCGGGACAGGGTATACGCAGTATTTT.